The next 6 T cell receptor beta chains were all read from a single sample in a study of shared clonotypes between healthy human individuals. Produced via immunoSEQ multiplex PCR; TCRdb's table is partial and in-frame only. This repertoire shows some 700,000 clones, about 92% found once; its top ten account for about a third. Sequencing input: memory CD8+ T cells from PBMCs. Subset meaning: CD45RO+ cells pooled with CCR7-negative TemRA cells. These TCRs come from a man between 18 and 29 years old in good health. Some clones in this sample may be carry-over from other donors' samples.

J is TRBJ2-1 and V is TRBV28, with 7 bases identical to TRBD2. The length of the CDR3 is 15 residues. CDR1 is MDHEN and CDR2 is SYDVKM in the germline V gene. V lost 10 bases to trimming and J lost 0 bases; unmatched junction nucleotides: 9. The CDR3 bases are TGTGCCACCGGACGCGGGAGTCTCTCCTACAATGAGCAGTTCTTC. This gives the protein CATGRGSLSYNEQFF.

The V and J genes are TRBV25-1 and TRBJ1-5; D unclear. The CDR3 has 14 amino acids. Germline CDR1 is MGHDK and CDR2 is SYGVNS. The V end was cut by 4 bases, the J end by 3 bases, with 10 bases between. CDR3 in amino acids: CASSVSQANQPQHF. The CDR3 nucleotides are TGTGCCAGCAGTGTCTCCCAGGCCAATCAGCCCCAGCATTTT.

V gene TRBV11-2 combines with J gene TRBJ2-5; no clear D. Germline lookup yields CDR1 SGHAT and CDR2 FQNNGV. This CDR3 has 15 residues. Trimming pared 2 bases from V and 4 bases from J, leaving 14 bases between. The CDR3 spells CASSLSLGGRETQYF. CDR3 DNA: TGTGCCAGCAGCTTAAGTTTAGGTGGGCGAGAGACCCAGTACTTC.

The sample holds one count of this clone. The chain employs TRBV10-2 and TRBJ2-1; D is ambiguous. Looked up from germline, CDR1 is WSHSY and CDR2 is SAAADI. This CDR3 spans 12 amino acids. V dropped 7 bases and J dropped 4 bases, with 8 bases sitting between them. DNA for the CDR3: TGCGCCAGCAAAAAGAGATACAATGAGCAGTTCTTC. It yields the protein CASKKRYNEQFF.

The chain couples TRBV7-3 to TRBJ1-1; 9 bases line up with TRBD1. The CDR3 has 16 amino acids. The trim removed 1 base at V and 4 bases at J, leaving 7 bases unmatched. Looked up from germline, CDR1 is SGHTA and CDR2 is FQGTGA. The CDR3 loop reads CASSLRGRGQGTEAFF. CDR3 DNA: TGTGCCAGCAGCTTAAGGGGCAGGGGACAGGGCACTGAAGCTTTCTTT.

V and J are TRBV10-1 and TRBJ2-7; D remains ambiguous. The CDR3 is 14 amino acids. The V end lost 4 bases, the J end lost 0 bases, and 10 bases lay between the germline ends. Germline loops: CDR1 WNHNN, CDR2 SYGVQD (reference sequence). CDR3 in amino acids: CASSAGKSSYEQYF. DNA of the CDR3: TGCGCCAGCAGTGCTGGGAAGAGCTCCTACGAGCAGTACTTC.